The present TCR beta chain was sequenced within a study of cytomegalovirus exposure and HLA in healthy donors. The donors gave bone marrow, and they were healthy. Germline assignment: CDR1 LNHDA and CDR2 SQIVND (reference sequence). Trimming cost V 3 bases and J 13 bases, with 13 bases left between them. This CDR3 region has 13 residues. PCR involved 60 Vbeta and 13 Jbeta primers. Produced via immunoSEQ multiplex PCR; TCRdb's table is partial and in-frame only. The table shows 130,000 to 150,000 clones, with 74% occurring only once. The chain employs TRBV19 and TRBJ1-6, with D unclear. This receptor was identified in a man between 18 and 29 years old in good health and CMV-seropositive. Sequences were obtained from PBMCs. In DNA, the CDR3 is TGTGCCAGTAGTATCCTCCTCGACAATCCCCTCCACTTT. Protein sequence: CASSILLDNPLHF.